This record concerns one TCR beta chain sequence. This same CDR3 is encoded by further DNA sequences in the sample. The assay ran at deep level. Sequencing was performed with immunoSEQ multiplex PCR; in TCRdb, only in-frame clones are kept and a portion is missing. The table includes millions of clones, approximately 90% detected once. This CDR3 region has 13 residues. Germline CDR1 SQVTM, CDR2 ANQGSEA. V lost 6 bases and J 2 bases, leaving 13 bases between the germline ends. The data are from a study of shared clonotypes between healthy human individuals. The TCR sequence derives from a man younger than 35 in good health. The sequenced material came from naive CD4+ T cells sorted from blood. The sample's subset: CD45RA+ positively selected. This sequence joins TRBV29-1 and TRBJ2-5; tentatively, D is TRBD1 or TRBD2 (5 bases each). The CDR3 here is CSVRRGSQETQYF. DNA for the CDR3: TGCAGCGTCCGCCGGGGCTCTCAAGAGACCCAGTACTTC.